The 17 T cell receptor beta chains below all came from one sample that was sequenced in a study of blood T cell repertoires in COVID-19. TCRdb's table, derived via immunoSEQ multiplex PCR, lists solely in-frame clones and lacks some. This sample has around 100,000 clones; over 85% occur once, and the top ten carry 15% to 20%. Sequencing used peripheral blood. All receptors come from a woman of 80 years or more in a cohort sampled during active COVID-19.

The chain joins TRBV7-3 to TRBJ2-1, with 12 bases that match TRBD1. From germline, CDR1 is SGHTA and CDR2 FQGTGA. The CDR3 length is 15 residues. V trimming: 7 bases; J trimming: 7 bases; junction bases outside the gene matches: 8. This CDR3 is CASTSGTGGYNEQFF. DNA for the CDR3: TGTGCCAGCACTTCCGGGACAGGGGGCTATAATGAGCAGTTCTTC.

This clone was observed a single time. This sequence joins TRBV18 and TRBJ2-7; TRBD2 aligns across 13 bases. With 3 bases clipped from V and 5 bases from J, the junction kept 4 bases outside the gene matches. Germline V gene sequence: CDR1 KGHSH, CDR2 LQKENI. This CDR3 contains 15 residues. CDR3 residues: CASSPRTSGGHEQYF. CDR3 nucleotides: TGTGCCAGCTCACCTCGGACTAGCGGGGGACACGAGCAGTACTTC. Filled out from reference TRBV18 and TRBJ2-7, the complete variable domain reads NAGVMQNPRHLVRRRGQEARLRCSPMKGHSHVYWYRQLPEEGLKFMVYLQKENIIDESGMPKERFSAEFPKEGPSILRIQQVVRGDSAAYFCASSPRTSGGHEQYFGPGTRLTVT.

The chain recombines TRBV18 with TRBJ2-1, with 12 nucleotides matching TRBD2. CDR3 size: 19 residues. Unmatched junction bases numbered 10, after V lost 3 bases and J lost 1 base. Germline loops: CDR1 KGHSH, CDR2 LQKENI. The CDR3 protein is CASSPTSGRPLTSYNEQFF. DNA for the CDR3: TGTGCCAGCTCACCCACTAGCGGGAGGCCCCTTACTTCCTACAATGAGCAGTTCTTC.

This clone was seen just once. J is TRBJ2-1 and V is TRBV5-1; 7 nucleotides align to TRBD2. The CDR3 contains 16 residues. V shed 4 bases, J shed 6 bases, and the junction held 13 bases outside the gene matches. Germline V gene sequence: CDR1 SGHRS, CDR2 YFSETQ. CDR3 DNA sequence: TGCGCCAGCAGCCCAGCCAGCGGGGTCATGAGCAATGAGCAGTTCTTC. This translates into CASSPASGVMSNEQFF.

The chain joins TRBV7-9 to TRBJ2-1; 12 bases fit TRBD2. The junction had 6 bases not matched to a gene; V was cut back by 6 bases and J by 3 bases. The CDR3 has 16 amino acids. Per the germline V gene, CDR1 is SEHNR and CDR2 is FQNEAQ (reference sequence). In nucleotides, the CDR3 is TGTGCCAGCAGTTACAGGACTAGCGGGGTCTACAATGAGCAGTTCTTC. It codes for CASSYRTSGVYNEQFF.

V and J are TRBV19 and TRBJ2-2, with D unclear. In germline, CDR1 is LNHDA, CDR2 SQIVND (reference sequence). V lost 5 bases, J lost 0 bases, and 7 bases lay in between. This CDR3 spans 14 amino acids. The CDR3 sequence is CASSPTANTGELFF. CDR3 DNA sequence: TGTGCCAGTAGTCCCACTGCGAACACCGGGGAGCTGTTTTTT.

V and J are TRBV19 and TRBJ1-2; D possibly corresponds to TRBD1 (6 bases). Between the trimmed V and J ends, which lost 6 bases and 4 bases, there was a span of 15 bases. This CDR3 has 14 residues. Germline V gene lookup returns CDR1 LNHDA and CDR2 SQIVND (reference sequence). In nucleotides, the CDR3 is TGTGCCAGTAGGGAAGCAGGGGCGTTCTATGGCTACACCTTC. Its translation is CASREAGAFYGYTF.

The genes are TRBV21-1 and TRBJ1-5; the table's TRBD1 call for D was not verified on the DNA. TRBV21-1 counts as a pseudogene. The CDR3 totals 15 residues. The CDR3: CASIIWTGGNQPQHF. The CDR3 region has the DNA TGTGCCAGCATCATATGGACAGGGGGCAATCAGCCCCAGCATTTT.

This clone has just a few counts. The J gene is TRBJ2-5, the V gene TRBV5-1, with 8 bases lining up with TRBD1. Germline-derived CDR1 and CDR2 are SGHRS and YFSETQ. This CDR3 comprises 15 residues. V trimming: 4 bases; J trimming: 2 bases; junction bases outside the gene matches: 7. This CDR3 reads CASSVNRGDQETQYF. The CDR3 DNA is TGCGCCAGCAGCGTAAACAGGGGGGATCAAGAGACCCAGTACTTC.

CDR3 DNA sequence: TGTGCCAGCAGTGACTTGGAGCAGGGGGCTATCTACGAGCAGTACTTC. Its translation: CASSDLEQGAIYEQYF. This chain uses TRBV6-4 with TRBJ2-7; 8 bases are a match to TRBD1. Trimming cost V 1 base and J 3 bases; bases outside gene matches: 8. This CDR3 region has 16 residues. In germline, CDR1 is MRHNA, CDR2 SNTAGT.

The CDR3 region has the DNA TGTGCCAGCAGTGACGGGAGGGGTGAATATGGCTACACCTTC. This codes for CASSDGRGEYGYTF. The V and J genes are TRBV6-4 and TRBJ1-2; D might be TRBD1 (5 bases). V gave up 2 bases and J gave up 5 bases, with 12 bases separating them. The length of the CDR3 is 14 residues. Germline CDR1 MRHNA, CDR2 SNTAGT.

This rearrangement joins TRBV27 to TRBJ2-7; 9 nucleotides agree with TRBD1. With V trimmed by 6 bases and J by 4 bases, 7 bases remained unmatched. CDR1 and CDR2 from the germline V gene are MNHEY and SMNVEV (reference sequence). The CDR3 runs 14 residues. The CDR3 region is CASSPGQGPYEQYF. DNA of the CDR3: TGTGCCAGCAGCCCGGGACAGGGACCTTACGAGCAGTACTTC.

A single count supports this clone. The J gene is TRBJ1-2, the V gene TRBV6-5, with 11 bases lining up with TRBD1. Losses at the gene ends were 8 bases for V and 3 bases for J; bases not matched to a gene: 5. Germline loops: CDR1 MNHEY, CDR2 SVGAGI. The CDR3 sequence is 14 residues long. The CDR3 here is CASADRGRDYGYTF. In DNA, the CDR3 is TGTGCCAGCGCGGACAGGGGGCGCGACTATGGCTACACCTTC.

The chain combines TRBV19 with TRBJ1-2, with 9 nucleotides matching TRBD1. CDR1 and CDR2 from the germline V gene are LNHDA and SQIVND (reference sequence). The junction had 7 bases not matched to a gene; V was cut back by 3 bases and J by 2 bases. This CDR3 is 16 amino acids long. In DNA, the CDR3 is TGTGCCAGTAGTATGGGAGGCGGACAGGGGAACTATGGCTACACCTTC. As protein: CASSMGGGQGNYGYTF.

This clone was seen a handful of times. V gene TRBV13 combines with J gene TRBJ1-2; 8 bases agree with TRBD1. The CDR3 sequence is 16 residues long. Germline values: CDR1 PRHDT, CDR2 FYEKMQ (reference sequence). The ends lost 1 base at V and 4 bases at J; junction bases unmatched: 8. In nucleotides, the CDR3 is TGTGCCAGCAGCTTAGCGCAGGGGGCACATGTCTATGGCTACACCTTC. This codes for CASSLAQGAHVYGYTF.

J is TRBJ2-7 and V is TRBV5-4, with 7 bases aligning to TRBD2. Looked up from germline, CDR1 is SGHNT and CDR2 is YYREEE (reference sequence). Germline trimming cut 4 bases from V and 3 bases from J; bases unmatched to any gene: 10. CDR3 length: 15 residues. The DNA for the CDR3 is TGTGCCAGCAGCCTCCGCGGGGAGGGTAGCTACGAGCAGTACTTC. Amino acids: CASSLRGEGSYEQYF.

The CDR3, as DNA: TGTGCCAGCAGTTTGGGCGACTATGGCTACACCTTC. Translated: CASSLGDYGYTF. The chain employs TRBV28 and TRBJ1-2; unclear D gene. The CDR3 loop spans 12 amino acids. The germline CDR1 and CDR2 sequences are MDHEN and SYDVKM. V dropped 3 bases and J dropped 3 bases, with 5 bases sitting between them.